The present T cell receptor beta chain was sequenced within a study of naive and memory T cell subsets. The study, taken as a whole, reports: TCR counts from RNA may reflect activation-linked expression changes. Diversity fell and Gini index rose from naive through CM, EM, EMRA.

CD4 T cells were positively selected, then CD8 T cells from the CD4-negative fraction. As to this clonotype: What it binds is unknown.

An equimolar mix of two oligonucleotides served as the beta constant-region primer for TRBC1 and TRBC2. Four rounds of PCR amplified the ligated cDNA using nested alpha and beta constant-region primers plus SP2. TCRdb reanalysed the UMI-ligation and nested PCR reads using MiXCR and keeps one entry per CDR3 protein. The data hold roughly 31,000 distinct CDR3 sequences, with about 10% observed a single time. Trimming left V 5 bases short and J 4 bases short, with 15 bases between. The CDR3 covers 14 residues. Germline CDR1 reads SGHRS; CDR2 reads YFSETQ. Sequenced: effector memory CD4+ T cells from blood. Regarding subset: effector memory, CD45RA- CD27-. This TCR was sampled from a human donor in good health. The chain joins TRBV5-1 to TRBJ1-1; the D gene is possibly TRBD1 (5 bases). CDR3 in DNA: TGCGCCAGCAGGGAGGGGCAGGGAGGCACTGAAGCTTTCTTT. This sequence encodes CASREGQGGTEAFF.